Presented here are 8 T cell receptor beta chains from one specimen sequenced in a study of regulatory T cells in long-lasting Graves disease. As for time point: newly diagnosed GD, antithyroid drugs for less than 3 months. The authors made the TCR library using RNA they extracted from PBMCs. For TCR beta, libraries came from iRepertoire HTBI primers and Arm-PCR of CDR3 regions. Each CDR3 protein is one row after TCRdb ran MiXCR on the multiplex PCR reads. The table has under 450,000 distinct CDR3 sequences, 10% to 15% seen once. The data were also submitted as part of a second study, on T cells in Graves' hyperthyroidism and ophthalmopathy.

The source was peripheral blood mononuclear cells (PBMCs), collected at new diagnosis, from a patient treated with antithyroid drugs. The receptors derive from a woman aged 18-30 years with Graves disease.

On this clonotype: Given a much more abundant clone one base away, this may be a read error. The chain links TRBV6-6 to TRBJ1-2; D unclear. Germline loops: CDR1 MNHNY, CDR2 SVGAGI (reference sequence). Trimming took off 0 bases at V and 4 bases at J, with 18 bases between the two ends. The CDR3 runs to 17 residues. The CDR3 nucleotides are TGTGCCAGCAGTTACTCGACTCGGCCCTTCAATAGCTATGGCTACACCTTC. It encodes CASSYSTRPFNSYGYTF.

This clonotype was counted a few times. The chain combines TRBV5-1 with TRBJ1-2; no definite D call. The CDR3 extends over 13 amino acids. The germline V gene has CDR1 SGHRS and CDR2 YFSETQ. V was pared by 5 bases and J by 5 bases, with 13 bases between. As DNA, the CDR3 is TGCGCCAGCAGGGAGGGATATAAGTATGGCTACACCTTC. This codes for CASREGYKYGYTF.

The chain is built from TRBV11-2 and TRBJ1-1; 12 positions agree with TRBD1. Trimming cost V 4 bases and J 5 bases; bases outside gene matches: 11. CDR1 and CDR2 (germline): SGHAT, FQNNGV. CDR3 length: 17 residues. CDR3 region: CASSSAGTGGGWTEAFF. CDR3 DNA: TGTGCCAGCAGCTCCGCCGGGACAGGGGGCGGGTGGACTGAAGCTTTCTTT.

For the CDR3, the DNA is TGTGCCAGCAGCGTAGCCCCTAGCGGGGGGGCGTTTGAGCAGTTCTTC. Translating gives CASSVAPSGGAFEQFF. The J gene is TRBJ2-1, the V gene TRBV9, with 12 bases fitting TRBD2. The CDR3 extends over 16 amino acids. Germline V gene data show CDR1 as SGDLS and CDR2 as YYNGEE. With V trimmed by 0 bases and J by 9 bases, 7 bases remained unmatched.

The chain employs TRBV5-6 and TRBJ2-3; D possibly corresponds to TRBD2 (5 bases). There are 13 residues in the CDR3. Trimming left V 3 bases short and J 0 bases short, with 5 bases between. Germline CDR1 and CDR2: SGHDT and YYEEEE. CDR3 sequence reads: CASSWTSTDTQYF. In nucleotides, the CDR3 is TGTGCCAGCAGCTGGACTAGCACAGATACGCAGTATTTT.

The sample holds many counts of this clonotype. V and J are TRBV7-2 and TRBJ1-1; no definite D call. Trimming removed 6 bases from V and 4 bases from J, with 12 bases in between. The germline V gene encodes CDR1 SGHTA and CDR2 FQGNSA. This CDR3 contains 13 residues. CDR3: CASRNPPGTEAFF. Written as DNA, the CDR3 is TGTGCCAGCAGAAATCCTCCGGGCACTGAAGCTTTCTTT.

The sample holds many counts of this clonotype. V is TRBV2 and J is TRBJ2-1; TRBD2 aligns across 12 bases. The V gene end was trimmed by 5 bases and the J gene end by 4 bases; junction bases not matched to a gene: 6. This CDR3 spans 16 amino acids. Germline CDR1 SNHLY, CDR2 FYNNEI. As DNA, the CDR3 is TGTGCCAGCAGTAAATCTAGCGGGGGGGCTTACAATGAGCAGTTCTTC. Protein sequence: CASSKSSGGAYNEQFF.

CDR3 protein: CASSPRGASEEEQFF. Here the CDR3 DNA reads TGTGCCAGCAGCCCACGGGGGGCCTCTGAAGAGGAGCAGTTCTTC. The V call is TRBV7-9, the J call TRBJ2-1; weak D call: TRBD2 (7 bases). Germline V lookup: CDR1 SEHNR, CDR2 FQNEAQ (reference sequence). Trimming removed 5 bases from V and 10 bases from J, with 21 bases in between. CDR3 length equals 15 residues.